The entry that follows covers one T cell receptor beta chain sequence. Its cognate antigen is unknown. TCR beta cDNA was made from 500 ng total RNA with a constant-region primer. Investigators got TCR beta libraries out of three nested multiplex PCR rounds, done with slightly modified ARM-PCR. TRBV1-TRBV30 forward and Cbeta reverse primers drove the first two roughly 11-cycle rounds. TCRdb reprocessed the multiplex PCR reads via MiXCR and lists one record per CDR3 protein. This sample carries tens of thousands of distinct CDR3 sequences, 71% of them seen once, and the ten largest clones take roughly 13%. Between roughly 17 and 33 mg of unsorted bulk tissue served as the source from which RNA and DNA were co-extracted. Samples were taken from five separate regions of every tumor. The data stem from a study of tumor-infiltrating lymphocytes in primary liver carcinoma. Study-wide context: Participating patients were men and women between 30 and 69 years old. Samples produced roughly 3.65 to 7.5 million productive TCRbeta reads, comparable across tissue types. Whole-study findings and limits: Relative to tumor region pairs, the tumor-adjacent and tumor-blood pairs showed overlap that was lower.

The CDR3 runs to 14 residues. Per germline, CDR1 SGHVS and CDR2 FQNEAQ. Trimming removed 9 bases from V and 5 bases from J; junction bases left unmatched: 10. The sequence was collected from a woman in her sixties or seventies with primary liver carcinoma and hepatitis B virus infection. The chain joins TRBV7-8 to TRBJ2-1; TRBD1 matches at 7 bases. Sample: liver tumor tissue from sampling region 4. Regarding subset: tumor region T4, right-lateral pole. CDR3 in DNA: TGTGCCAGTCTAAGACAGGGTAGGCACAATGAGCAGTTCTTC. The encoded protein is CASLRQGRHNEQFF.